This T cell receptor (beta chain) was sequenced during a study of blood T cells in healthy people across ages. The use of a sample-barcoded 5' primer and a J-beta primer mix characterized a second PCR of about 7 to 12 cycles. Each CDR3 protein gets one entry after TCRdb re-called the 5' RACE reads with MiXCR. The table has 550,000 to 650,000 distinct CDR3 sequences, 25% to 35% seen once; the top ten hold approximately 3.6%. V lost 7 bases and J 5 bases, leaving 12 bases between the germline ends. The germline gives CDR1 SGDLS, CDR2 YYNGEE. The CDR3 is 12 amino acids. Separately, the same data were catalogued under a study of T cells of mothers and their children. This second study notes: Samples came from three healthy Caucasian mothers and their six children.

This receptor was obtained from a boy between 2 and 15 years old in good health. The source material was blood. The chain carries TRBV9 and TRBJ2-5; possibly TRBD2 for D (5 bases). CDR3 sequence (DNA): TGTGCCAGCGGTCCGGGATCGGAGACCCAGTACTTC. Its translation is CASGPGSETQYF.